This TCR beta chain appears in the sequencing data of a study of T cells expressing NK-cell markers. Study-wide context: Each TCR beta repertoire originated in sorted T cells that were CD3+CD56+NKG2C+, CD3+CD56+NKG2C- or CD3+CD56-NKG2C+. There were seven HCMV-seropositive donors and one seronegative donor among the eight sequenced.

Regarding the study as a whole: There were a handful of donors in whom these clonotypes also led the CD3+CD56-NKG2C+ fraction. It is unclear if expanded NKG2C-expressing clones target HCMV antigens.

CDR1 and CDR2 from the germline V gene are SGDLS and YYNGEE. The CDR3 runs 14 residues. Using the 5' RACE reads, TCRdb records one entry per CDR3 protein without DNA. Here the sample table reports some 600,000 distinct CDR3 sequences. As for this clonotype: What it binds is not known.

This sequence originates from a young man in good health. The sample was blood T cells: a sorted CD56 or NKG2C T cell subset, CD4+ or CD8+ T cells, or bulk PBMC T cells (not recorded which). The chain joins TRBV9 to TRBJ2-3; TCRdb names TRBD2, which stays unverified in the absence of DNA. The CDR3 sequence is CASSLRTLSDTQYF.